This TCR beta chain came from a study of shared clonotypes between healthy human individuals. Study results and caveats: Owing to a small donor count, the genetic and exposure-history diversity represented was limited. Of the naive CD4 clonotypes, approximately 5% were shared across a few donors.

Trimming took off 0 bases at V and 7 bases at J, with 10 bases between the two ends. The length of the CDR3 is 13 residues. CDR1 is SGHRS and CDR2 is YFSETQ in the germline V gene. Original analysis: ImmunoSEQ gave junction-only sequences without quality scores, so filtering differed. Assay used: immunoSEQ multiplex PCR; TCRdb lists only in-frame clones, some missing. The V and J calls and clone size were taken over from that table, and D and trimming were inferred from the DNA. The sample comprises around 1 million clones, around three quarters of which are singletons, and approximately 1.5% rests with the top ten. A word on this clone: Its matching antigen is unknown.

The gene calls are TRBV5-1 and TRBJ2-5, with D uncertain. The sequenced sample was memory CD4+ T cells sorted from blood. Subset defined: CD45RA-negative fraction. The source is a man younger than 35 in good health. The CDR3: CASSLDGIGTQYF. The DNA of the CDR3 is TGCGCCAGCAGCTTGGATGGGATTGGGACCCAGTACTTC.